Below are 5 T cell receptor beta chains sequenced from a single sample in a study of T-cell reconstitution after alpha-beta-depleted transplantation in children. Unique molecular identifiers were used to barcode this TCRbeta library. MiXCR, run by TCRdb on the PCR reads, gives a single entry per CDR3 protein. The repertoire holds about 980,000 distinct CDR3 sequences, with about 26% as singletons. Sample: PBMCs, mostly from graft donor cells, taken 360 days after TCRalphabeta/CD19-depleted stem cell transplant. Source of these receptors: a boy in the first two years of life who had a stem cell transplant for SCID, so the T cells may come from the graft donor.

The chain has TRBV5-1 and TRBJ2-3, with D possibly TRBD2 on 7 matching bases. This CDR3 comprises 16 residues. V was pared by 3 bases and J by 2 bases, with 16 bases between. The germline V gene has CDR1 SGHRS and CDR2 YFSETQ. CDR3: CASSSGVRGPTDTQYF. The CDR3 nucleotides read TGCGCCAGCAGCTCTGGAGTGCGGGGGCCCACAGATACGCAGTATTTT.

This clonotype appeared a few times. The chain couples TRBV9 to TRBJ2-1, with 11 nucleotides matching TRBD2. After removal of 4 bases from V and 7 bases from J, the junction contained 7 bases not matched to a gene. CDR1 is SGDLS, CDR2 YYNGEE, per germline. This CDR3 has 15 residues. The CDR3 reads CASSLAGGRLNEQFF. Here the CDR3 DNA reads TGTGCCAGCAGCCTAGCGGGGGGCCGTTTGAATGAGCAGTTCTTC.

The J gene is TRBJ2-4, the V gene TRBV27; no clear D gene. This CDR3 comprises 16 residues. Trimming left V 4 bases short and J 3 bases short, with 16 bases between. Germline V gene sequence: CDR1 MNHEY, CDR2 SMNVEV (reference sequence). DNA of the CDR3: TGTGCCAGCAGTTCGGCCTCAACGATGGGCAAAAACATTCAGTACTTC. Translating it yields CASSSASTMGKNIQYF.

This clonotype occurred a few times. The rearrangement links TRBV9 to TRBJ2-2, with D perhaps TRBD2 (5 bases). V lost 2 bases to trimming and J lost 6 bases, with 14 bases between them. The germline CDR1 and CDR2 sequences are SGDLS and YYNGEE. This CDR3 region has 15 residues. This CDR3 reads CASSVQTSPPGELFF. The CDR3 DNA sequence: TGTGCCAGCAGCGTCCAAACTAGTCCTCCCGGGGAGCTGTTTTTT.

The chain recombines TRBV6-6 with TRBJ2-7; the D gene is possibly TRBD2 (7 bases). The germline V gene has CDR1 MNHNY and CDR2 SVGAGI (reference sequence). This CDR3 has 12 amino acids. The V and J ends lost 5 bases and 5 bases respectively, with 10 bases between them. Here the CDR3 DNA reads TGTGCCAGCAGTCGGGGGGCTCACGAGCAGTACTTC. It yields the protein CASSRGAHEQYF.